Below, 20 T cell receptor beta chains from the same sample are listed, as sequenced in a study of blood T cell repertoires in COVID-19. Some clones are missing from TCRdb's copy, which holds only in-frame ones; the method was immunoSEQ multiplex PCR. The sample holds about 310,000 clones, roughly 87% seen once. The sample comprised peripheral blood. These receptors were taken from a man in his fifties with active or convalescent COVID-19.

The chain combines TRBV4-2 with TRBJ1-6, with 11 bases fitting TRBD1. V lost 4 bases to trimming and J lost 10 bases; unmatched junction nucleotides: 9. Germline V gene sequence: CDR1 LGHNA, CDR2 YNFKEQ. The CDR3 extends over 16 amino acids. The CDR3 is CASSPSSGTGGSPLHF. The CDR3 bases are TGTGCCAGCAGCCCTAGCTCCGGGACAGGGGGATCACCCCTCCACTTT.

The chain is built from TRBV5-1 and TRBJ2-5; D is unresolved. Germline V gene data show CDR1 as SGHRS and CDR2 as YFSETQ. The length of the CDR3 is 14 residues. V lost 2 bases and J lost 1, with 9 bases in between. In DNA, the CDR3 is TGCGCCAGCAGCTTATCCCCTCCCCAAGAGACCCAGTACTTC. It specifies CASSLSPPQETQYF. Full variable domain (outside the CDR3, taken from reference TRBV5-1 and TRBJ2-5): KAGVTQTPRYLIKTRGQQVTLSCSPISGHRSVSWYQQTPGQGLQFLFEYFSETQRNKGNFPGRFSGRQFSNSRSEMNVSTLELGDSALYLCASSLSPPQETQYFGPGTRLLVL.

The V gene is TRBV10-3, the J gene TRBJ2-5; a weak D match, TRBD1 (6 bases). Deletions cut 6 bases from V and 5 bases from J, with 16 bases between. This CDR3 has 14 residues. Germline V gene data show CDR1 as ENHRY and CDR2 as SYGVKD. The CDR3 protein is CAISRGGGLETQYF. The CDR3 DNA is TGTGCCATCAGCCGAGGGGGTGGTCTGGAGACCCAGTACTTC.

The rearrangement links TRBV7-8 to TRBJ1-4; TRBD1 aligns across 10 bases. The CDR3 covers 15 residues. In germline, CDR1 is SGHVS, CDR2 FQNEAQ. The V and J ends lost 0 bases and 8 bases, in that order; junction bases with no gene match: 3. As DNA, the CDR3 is TGTGCCAGCAGCTTAGCGGGACAGGGGCGCGAAAAACTGTTTTTT. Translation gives CASSLAGQGREKLFF.

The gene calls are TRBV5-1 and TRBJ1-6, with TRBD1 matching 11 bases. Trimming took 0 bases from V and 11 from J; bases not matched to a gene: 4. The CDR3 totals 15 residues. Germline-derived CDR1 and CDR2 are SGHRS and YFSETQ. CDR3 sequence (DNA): TGCGCCAGCAGCTTGGCCGGGACAGGGGGGACACCCCTCCACTTT. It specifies CASSLAGTGGTPLHF.

The CDR3 DNA sequence: TGTGCCAGCAGTTCGGGACAGGGGTTTAACTATGGCTACACCTTC. Amino acid sequence: CASSSGQGFNYGYTF. The chain recombines TRBV6-6 with TRBJ1-2, with 10 bases matching TRBD1. This CDR3 contains 15 residues. The ends lost 4 bases at V and 1 base at J; junction bases unmatched: 3. Germline lookup yields CDR1 MNHNY and CDR2 SVGAGI (reference sequence).

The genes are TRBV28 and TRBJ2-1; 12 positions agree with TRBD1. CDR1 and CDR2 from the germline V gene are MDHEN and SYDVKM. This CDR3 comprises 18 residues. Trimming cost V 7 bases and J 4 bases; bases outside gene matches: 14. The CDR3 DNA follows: TGTGCCAGCACGGGACAGGGGGCGAGAAACGCACATTACAATGAGCAGTTCTTC. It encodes CASTGQGARNAHYNEQFF.

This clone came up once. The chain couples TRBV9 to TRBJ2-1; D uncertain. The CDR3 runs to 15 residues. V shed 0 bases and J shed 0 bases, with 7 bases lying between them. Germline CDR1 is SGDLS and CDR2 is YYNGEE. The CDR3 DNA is TGTGCCAGCAGCGTAGGAGGATTCTCCTACAATGAGCAGTTCTTC. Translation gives CASSVGGFSYNEQFF.

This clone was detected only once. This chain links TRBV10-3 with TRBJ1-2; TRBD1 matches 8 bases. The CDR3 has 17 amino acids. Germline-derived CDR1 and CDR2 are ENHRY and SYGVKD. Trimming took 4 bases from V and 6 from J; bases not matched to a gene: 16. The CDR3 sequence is CAISARGQGFGLDGYTF. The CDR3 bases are TGTGCCATCAGTGCACGAGGACAGGGTTTTGGCCTTGATGGCTACACCTTC.

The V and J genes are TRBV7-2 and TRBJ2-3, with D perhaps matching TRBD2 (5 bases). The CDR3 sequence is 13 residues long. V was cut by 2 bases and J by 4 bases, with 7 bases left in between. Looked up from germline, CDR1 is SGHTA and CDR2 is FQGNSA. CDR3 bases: TGTGCCAGCAGCTTACTGGGAGCAGATACGCAGTATTTT. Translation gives CASSLLGADTQYF.

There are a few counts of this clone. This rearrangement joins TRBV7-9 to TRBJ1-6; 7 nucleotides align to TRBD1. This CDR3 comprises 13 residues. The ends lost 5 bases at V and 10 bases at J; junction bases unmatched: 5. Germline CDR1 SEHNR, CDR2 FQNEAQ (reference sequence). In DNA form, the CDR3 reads TGTGCCAGCAGCCTAACAGGGGAGTCACCCCTCCACTTT. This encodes CASSLTGESPLHF. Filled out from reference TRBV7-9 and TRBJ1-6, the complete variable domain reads DTGVSQNPRHKITKRGQNVTFRCDPISEHNRLYWYRQTLGQGPEFLTYFQNEAQLEKSRLLSDRFSAERPKGSFSTLEIQRTEQGDSAMYLCASSLTGESPLHFGNGTRLTVT.

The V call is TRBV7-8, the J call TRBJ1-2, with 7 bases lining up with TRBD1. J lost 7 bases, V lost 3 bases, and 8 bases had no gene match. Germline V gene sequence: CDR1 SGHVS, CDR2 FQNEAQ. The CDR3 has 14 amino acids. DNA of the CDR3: TGTGCCAGCAGCTTGATGGGGACAGTGGGTGGCTACACCTTC. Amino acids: CASSLMGTVGGYTF.

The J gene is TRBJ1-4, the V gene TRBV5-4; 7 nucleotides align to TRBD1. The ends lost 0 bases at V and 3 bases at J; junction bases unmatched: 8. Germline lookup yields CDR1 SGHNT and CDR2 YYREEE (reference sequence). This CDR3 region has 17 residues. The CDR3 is CASSLGGQRSANEKLFF. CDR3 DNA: TGTGCCAGCAGCTTGGGGGGACAGAGATCGGCTAATGAAAAACTGTTTTTT.

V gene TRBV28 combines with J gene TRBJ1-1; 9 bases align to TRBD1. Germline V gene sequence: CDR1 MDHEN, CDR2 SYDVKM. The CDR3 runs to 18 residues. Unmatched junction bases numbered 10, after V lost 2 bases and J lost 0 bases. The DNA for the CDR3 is TGTGCCAGCAGTTTAAAATTATTTGGGACAGGGATGAACACTGAAGCTTTCTTT. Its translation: CASSLKLFGTGMNTEAFF.

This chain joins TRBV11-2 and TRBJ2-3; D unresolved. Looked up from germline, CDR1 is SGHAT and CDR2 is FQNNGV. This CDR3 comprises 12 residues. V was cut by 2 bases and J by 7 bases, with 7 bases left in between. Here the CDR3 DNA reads TGTGCCAGCAGCTTAAGCGAAAATACGCAGTATTTT. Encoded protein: CASSLSENTQYF.

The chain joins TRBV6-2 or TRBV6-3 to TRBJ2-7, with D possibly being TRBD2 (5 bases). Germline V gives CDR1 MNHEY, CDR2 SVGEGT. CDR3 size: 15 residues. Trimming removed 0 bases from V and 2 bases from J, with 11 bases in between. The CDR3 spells CASSYSGVGAYEQYF. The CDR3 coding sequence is TGTGCCAGCAGTTACTCCGGGGTCGGCGCCTACGAGCAGTACTTC.

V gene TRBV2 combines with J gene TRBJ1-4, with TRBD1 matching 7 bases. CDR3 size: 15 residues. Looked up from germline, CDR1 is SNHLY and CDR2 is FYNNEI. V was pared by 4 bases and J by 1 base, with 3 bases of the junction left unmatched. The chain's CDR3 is CASSVTGLTNEKLFF. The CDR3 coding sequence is TGTGCCAGCAGTGTGACAGGGTTAACTAATGAAAAACTGTTTTTT. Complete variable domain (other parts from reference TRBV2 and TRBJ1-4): EPEVTQTPSHQVTQMGQEVILRCVPISNHLYFYWYRQILGQKVEFLVSFYNNEISEKSEIFDDQFSVERPDGSNFTLKIRSTKLEDSAMYFCASSVTGLTNEKLFFGSGTQLSVL.

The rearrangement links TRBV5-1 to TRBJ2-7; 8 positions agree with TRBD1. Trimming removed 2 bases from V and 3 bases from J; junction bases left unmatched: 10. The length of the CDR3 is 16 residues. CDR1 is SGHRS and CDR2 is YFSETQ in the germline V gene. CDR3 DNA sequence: TGCGCCAGCAGCTTATCCGGGACAGGAGCTATCTACGAGCAGTACTTC. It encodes CASSLSGTGAIYEQYF.

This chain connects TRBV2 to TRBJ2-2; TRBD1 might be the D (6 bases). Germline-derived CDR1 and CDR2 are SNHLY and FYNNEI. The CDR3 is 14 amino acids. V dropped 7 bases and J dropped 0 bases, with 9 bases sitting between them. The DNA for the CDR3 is TGTGCCAGCAAAAGACAGGCGAACACCGGGGAGCTGTTTTTT. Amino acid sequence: CASKRQANTGELFF.

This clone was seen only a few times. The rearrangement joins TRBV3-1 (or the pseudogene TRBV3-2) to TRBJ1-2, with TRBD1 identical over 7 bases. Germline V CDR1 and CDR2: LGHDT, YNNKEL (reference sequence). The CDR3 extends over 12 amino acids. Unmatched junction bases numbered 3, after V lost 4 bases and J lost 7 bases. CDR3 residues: CASSRDSSGYTF. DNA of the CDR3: TGTGCCAGCAGCCGGGACAGCAGTGGCTACACCTTC.